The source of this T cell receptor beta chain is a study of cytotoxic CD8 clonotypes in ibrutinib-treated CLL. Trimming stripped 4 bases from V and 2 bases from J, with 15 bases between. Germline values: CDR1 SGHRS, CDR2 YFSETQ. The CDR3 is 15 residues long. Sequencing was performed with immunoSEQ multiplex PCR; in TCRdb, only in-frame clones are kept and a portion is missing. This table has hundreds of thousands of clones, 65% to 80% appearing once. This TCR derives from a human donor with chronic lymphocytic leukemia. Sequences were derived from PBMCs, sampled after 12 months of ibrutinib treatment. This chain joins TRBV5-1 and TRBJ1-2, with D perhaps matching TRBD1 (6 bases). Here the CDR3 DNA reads TGCGCCAGCAGCCCAGTCCAGGGGCCGAACTATGGCTACACCTTC. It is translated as CASSPVQGPNYGYTF.